The 20 T cell receptor beta chains below were found in one sample sequenced in a study of T cells in women clearing cervical HPV infection. The protocol was immunoSEQ multiplex PCR, while the TCRdb copy is restricted to in-frame clones and leaves out a portion. The sample totals 35,000 to 45,000 clones. The sequenced sample was blood buffy coat. The source is a woman between 18 and 69 years old with a cervical HPV16 infection that either progressed to CIN3+ or cleared (not recorded which).

In regard to this clone: The read ends 3 residues shy of where the CDR3 ends; the end is completed using the germline J gene. The chain combines TRBV14 with TRBJ1-4; perhaps TRBD1 as D (5 bases). The CDR3 contains 17 residues. Between the trimmed V and J ends, which lost 3 bases and 7 bases, there was a span of 21 bases. The V gene's germline CDR1 is SGHDN and CDR2 FVKESK. The CDR3 region is CASSHPRGGSSTEKLFF. CDR3 bases read: TGTGCCAGCAGCCACCCTAGGGGCGGCAGTAGTACTGAAAAA. Using reference TRBV14 and TRBJ1-4 for the parts outside the CDR3, the full variable domain is EAGVTQFPSHSVIEKGQTVTLRCDPISGHDNLYWYRRVMGKEIKFLLHFVKESKQDESGMPNNRFLAERTGGTYSTLKVQPAELEDSGVYFCASSHPRGGSSTEKLFFGSGTQLSVL.

Points on this clone: The read stops 3 residues short of the end of the CDR3; the missing end is completed from the germline J gene. V gene TRBV20-1 combines with J gene TRBJ2-7; 9 bases agree with TRBD2. This CDR3 region has 16 residues. V shed 3 bases and J 1 base; nucleotides not matched to a gene: 10. Germline values: CDR1 DFQATT, CDR2 SNEGSKA (reference sequence). The CDR3 here is CSASDLGTSISYEQYF. Partial CDR3 DNA: TGCAGTGCTAGCGACCTAGGGACTAGCATATCCTACGAG.

Remarks on this clone: The missing CDR3 end, 3 residues past where the read stops, is filled in from the germline J gene. V usage is TRBV30 and J usage is TRBJ2-5, with 11 bases lining up with TRBD2. The CDR3 sequence is 19 residues long. Germline V lookup: CDR1 GTSNPN, CDR2 SVGIG (reference sequence). J lost 5 bases, V lost 4 bases, and 21 bases had no gene match. The CDR3 DNA, read in part, is TGTGCCTGGACGTCACCCTACCCCCTAGCGGGAGGTTCGGGGGAGACC. Translated: CAWTSPYPLAGGSGET. The complete CDR3 sequence is CAWTSPYPLAGGSGETQYF.

The sequenced CDR3 bases are TGTGCCAGCAGTGTTCCGGGACAGAAGTCACCC. Its translation is CASSVPGQKSP. In full, the CDR3 reads CASSVPGQKSPLHF. V gene TRBV2 combines with J gene TRBJ1-6; 7 bases agree with TRBD1. Sequencing ends 3 residues short of the CDR3 end; the germline J gene provides the rest. The trim removed 4 bases at V and 10 bases at J, leaving 7 bases unmatched. CDR1 and CDR2 (germline): SNHLY, FYNNEI. This CDR3 has 14 residues.

Note on this clone: The CDR3 is cut off 3 residues early in the read; its end comes from the germline J gene. The chain recombines TRBV12-3 or TRBV12-4 with TRBJ2-2; weak D call: TRBD2 (6 bases). This CDR3 is built from 13 residues. V was shortened by 10 bases and J by 5 bases, with 14 bases between the two germline ends. The sequenced part of the CDR3 DNA is TGTGCCATTCTCGGGGGAGTGACCGGGGAG. Translation: CAILGGVTGE. The CDR3 in its entirety is CAILGGVTGELFF.

To note about this clone: The read ends 3 residues early relative to the CDR3; the germline J gene fills the gap. The V and J genes are TRBV19 and TRBJ1-5; D may be TRBD1 (5 bases). V lost 3 bases to trimming and J lost 1 base, with 13 bases between them. The CDR3 is 16 amino acids. Per germline, CDR1 LNHDA and CDR2 SQIVND (reference sequence). The CDR3 DNA, read in part, is TGTGCCAGTAGTATTATTTGGGGGGAGAGCAATCAGCCC. It specifies CASSIIWGESNQP. The entire CDR3 protein reads CASSIIWGESNQPQHF. Full variable domain (remainder filled in from reference TRBV19 and TRBJ1-5): DGGITQSPKYLFRKEGQNVTLSCEQNLNHDAMYWYRQDPGQGLRLIYYSQIVNDFQKGDIAEGYSVSREKKESFPLTVTSAQKNPTAFYLCASSIIWGESNQPQHFGDGTRLSIL.

With regard to this clone: The CDR3 is cut off 3 residues early in the read; its end comes from the germline J gene. The chain joins TRBV4-2 to TRBJ2-7; 9 bases agree with TRBD2. V lost 4 bases to trimming and J lost 5 bases; unmatched junction nucleotides: 15. CDR1 is LGHNA, CDR2 YNFKEQ, per germline. The CDR3 is 17 amino acids. CDR3 region: CASSPPMVAGVPNEQYF. CDR3 bases read: TGTGCCAGCAGCCCTCCGATGGTAGCGGGAGTCCCCAACGAG.

About this clone itself: The missing CDR3 end, 3 residues past where the read stops, is filled in from the germline J gene. This rearrangement joins TRBV19 to TRBJ2-7; 10 bases line up with TRBD2. CDR3 size: 15 residues. Germline values: CDR1 LNHDA, CDR2 SQIVND (reference sequence). The V and J ends lost 5 bases and 4 bases, in that order; junction bases with no gene match: 8. This CDR3 reads CASSRLAGGSYEQYF. The covered CDR3 bases are TGTGCCAGTAGTCGCTTAGCGGGAGGTTCTTACGAG. Full variable domain (rest looked up from reference TRBV19 and TRBJ2-7): DGGITQSPKYLFRKEGQNVTLSCEQNLNHDAMYWYRQDPGQGLRLIYYSQIVNDFQKGDIAEGYSVSREKKESFPLTVTSAQKNPTAFYLCASSRLAGGSYEQYFGPGTRLTVT.

Concerning this clone: The CDR3 goes on 3 residues after the read ends, and that part is filled in from the germline J gene. The rearrangement uses TRBV7-6 and TRBJ2-4; tentative D call: TRBD1 (5 bases). CDR1 is SGHVS and CDR2 is FNYEAQ in the germline V gene. This CDR3 has 13 residues. The CDR3 here is CASSSLGVNGQYF. The covered CDR3 bases are TGTGCCAGCAGTTCCTTAGGGGTAAATGGT.

Regarding this clone: The DNA ends 3 residues before the CDR3 does, and the rest of the CDR3 is filled in from the germline J gene. This sequence joins TRBV10-3 and TRBJ2-2; 14 bases are a match to TRBD2. CDR3 size: 18 residues. V was clipped by 0 bases and J by 1 base; unmatched bases: 1. The germline gives CDR1 ENHRY, CDR2 SYGVKD. The CDR3 here is CAISESGLAGGNTGELFF. CDR3 bases read: TGTGCCATCAGTGAGTCCGGACTAGCGGGAGGGAACACCGGGGAG.

As regards this clone: Read coverage stops 3 residues before the CDR3 terminus; the germline J gene supplies the remainder. The rearrangement uses TRBV2 and TRBJ2-3; 11 positions match TRBD2. Germline V gene data show CDR1 as SNHLY and CDR2 as FYNNEI. The CDR3 contains 17 residues. CDR3: CASSRTSGLLYQETQYF. CDR3 DNA (partial): TGTGCCAGCTCGAGGACTAGCGGGTTGCTGTACCAAGAGACG.

The CDR3 DNA, read in part, is TGCAGTGCTAGAGTTACAGCAACTAATGAAAAA. This codes for CSARVTATNEK. The full CDR3 sequence reads CSARVTATNEKLFF. The rearrangement links TRBV20-1 to TRBJ1-4; D uncertain. The sequence runs out 3 residues before the end of the CDR3; the remainder is reconstructed from the germline J gene. From germline, CDR1 is DFQATT and CDR2 SNEGSKA (reference sequence). Trimming stripped 1 base from V and 0 bases from J, with 6 bases between. The CDR3 consists of 14 residues.

To note about this clone: Read data end 3 residues before the CDR3 end; the end is taken from the germline J gene. The rearrangement uses TRBV20-1 and TRBJ2-3, with 7 bases identical to TRBD2. Looked up from germline, CDR1 is DFQATT and CDR2 is SNEGSKA (reference sequence). V shed 6 bases, J shed 2 bases, and the junction held 8 bases outside the gene matches. This CDR3 spans 14 amino acids. CDR3 DNA (partial): TGCAGTGCCAAACGGACTAGGGACACAGATACG. Protein product: CSAKRTRDTDT. The whole CDR3 region reads CSAKRTRDTDTQYF.

In regard to this clone: From the germline J gene comes the end of the CDR3, since the read stops 3 residues before it. V and J are TRBV7-2 and TRBJ2-2; no reliable D call. V shed 1 base and J shed 1 base, with 7 bases lying between them. The CDR3 consists of 15 residues. Germline assignment: CDR1 SGHTA and CDR2 FQGNSA. CDR3 DNA, as far as it was read: TGTGCCAGCAGCTTAGTACCAGGGAACACCGGGGAG. Amino acids: CASSLVPGNTGE. The full CDR3 is CASSLVPGNTGELFF.

For this clone: The DNA ends 3 residues before the CDR3 does, and the rest of the CDR3 is filled in from the germline J gene. The V and J genes are TRBV20-1 and TRBJ2-6; 12 bases line up with TRBD1. CDR3 length equals 17 residues. CDR1 is DFQATT, CDR2 SNEGSKA, per germline (reference sequence). Losses at the gene ends were 5 bases for V and 1 base for J; bases not matched to a gene: 6. Incomplete CDR3 DNA: TGCAGTGCTGTAAGGGGACAGGGGGCGTCTGGGGCCAACGTC. Residues: CSAVRGQGASGANV. The whole CDR3 is CSAVRGQGASGANVLTF.

Concerning this clone itself: The CDR3 end is not reached by the read, which stops 3 residues before it; the germline J gene fills it in. The chain has TRBV18 and TRBJ1-2, with no clear D. Germline V CDR1 and CDR2: KGHSH, LQKENI. The CDR3 consists of 16 residues. The CDR3 is CASSPGYSVQESDYTF. Partial CDR3 DNA: TGTGCCAGCTCACCAGGGTATTCGGTCCAAGAAAGCGAC.

Of note for this clone: The DNA ends 3 residues before the CDR3 does, and the rest of the CDR3 is filled in from the germline J gene. The chain is built from TRBV7-2 and TRBJ2-7, with unresolved D. The germline V gene has CDR1 SGHTA and CDR2 FQGNSA. V lost 2 bases to trimming and J lost 1 base, with 9 bases between them. The CDR3 runs to 14 residues. The DNA read from the CDR3 is TGTGCCAGCAGCTTATACCAGGATTCCTACGAG. It codes for CASSLYQDSYE. In full, the CDR3 is CASSLYQDSYEQYF.

The CDR3 bases that were read are TGTGCCAGTAGTATAGGGGGGGGATTTGGTCAGCCC. It encodes CASSIGGGFGQP. The CDR3 in full is CASSIGGGFGQPQHF. The chain combines TRBV19 with TRBJ1-5, with TRBD1 as a possible D gene (5 bases). Read coverage stops 3 residues before the CDR3 terminus; the germline J gene supplies the remainder. Germline CDR1 and CDR2: LNHDA and SQIVND (reference sequence). Trimming pared 1 base from V and 6 bases from J, leaving 13 bases between. The CDR3 consists of 15 residues.

About this clone: The read terminates 3 residues before the CDR3 end, so the remaining end is supplied by the germline J gene. The chain combines TRBV6-1 with TRBJ2-7, with D tentatively TRBD2 (6 bases). V was cut by 2 bases and J by 3 bases, with 26 bases left in between. Germline assignment: CDR1 MNHNS and CDR2 SASEGT. The CDR3 loop spans 19 amino acids. The CDR3 bases that were read are TGTGCCAGCAGTGAAAAACAGGAGGGCGTTTTTGGCGGTAACTACGAG. This codes for CASSEKQEGVFGGNYE. The CDR3 as a whole reads CASSEKQEGVFGGNYEQYF.

As to this clone: The CDR3 end is not reached by the read, which stops 3 residues before it; the germline J gene fills it in. V usage is TRBV3-1 (or the pseudogene TRBV3-2) and J usage is TRBJ2-5; D uncertain. The germline V gene has CDR1 LGHDT and CDR2 YNNKEL (reference sequence). Trimming removed 0 bases at V and 2 bases at J, with 4 bases between. The length of the CDR3 is 13 residues. The sequenced CDR3 bases are TGTGCCAGCAGCCAAGATTCTCAAGAGACC. This codes for CASSQDSQET. The full CDR3 is CASSQDSQETQYF.